This T cell receptor (beta chain) stems from a study of long-term antiretroviral therapy in people with HIV. Study in general: The earliest specimens came about a decade ahead of the 2015 immediate-ART recommendation. Points from the study as a whole: Clones that had undergone expansion before ART dominated the repertoire at all time points.

This CDR3 region has 13 residues. Germline V gene sequence: CDR1 LGHNA, CDR2 YSLEER. V gave up 0 bases and J gave up 9 bases, with 9 bases separating them. Each participant with HIV received care in the United States. A word on this clone: Antigen: not known.

Sequencing relied on immunoSEQ assay v3.0, run at survey level. Sequencing used immunoSEQ multiplex PCR; TCRdb keeps in-frame clones, though not all of them. The table has more than 20,000 clones, more than 70% seen once. The sample consisted of unsorted PBMCs, taken around 2.5 years after starting antiretroviral therapy. This chain uses TRBV4-3 with TRBJ2-1; D possibly uses TRBD1 or TRBD2 (5 bases each). This TCR derives from a man in his forties with HIV. CDR3 loop: CASSQDLGTEQFF. The DNA of the CDR3 is TGCGCCAGCAGCCAAGATCTTGGGACTGAGCAGTTCTTC.